Presented here are 8 T cell receptor beta chains from one specimen sequenced in a study of blood T cell repertoires in COVID-19. The protocol was immunoSEQ multiplex PCR, while the TCRdb copy is restricted to in-frame clones and leaves out a portion. The table lists approximately 150,000 clones, about four fifths of them singletons. The specimen sequenced was peripheral blood. The receptors shown here come from a woman in her 70s who had recovered from COVID-19.

CDR3 DNA: TGTGCCAGTAGCCCCCCGGTGGGGCGGGGGAACACTGAAGCTTTCTTT. This translates into CASSPPVGRGNTEAFF. This chain connects TRBV19 to TRBJ1-1; possible D gene TRBD1, 5 bases. Germline CDR1 LNHDA, CDR2 SQIVND (reference sequence). The CDR3 totals 16 residues. Between the trimmed V and J ends, which lost 6 bases and 1 base, there was a span of 18 bases.

V and J are TRBV2 and TRBJ2-2; D is possibly TRBD1 (6 bases). Germline V gives CDR1 SNHLY, CDR2 FYNNEI. The CDR3 loop spans 16 amino acids. Trimming stripped 1 base from V and 0 bases from J, with 9 bases between. The DNA of the CDR3 is TGTGCCAGCAGTGAAGTGGGGGCCGCGAACACCGGGGAGCTGTTTTTT. It specifies CASSEVGAANTGELFF.

In this sample, this clone turned up a few times. V and J are TRBV11-2 and TRBJ2-7, with a possible D match to TRBD1 (5 bases). The CDR3 runs to 18 residues. V lost 0 bases and J 3 bases, leaving 21 bases between the germline ends. Germline assignment: CDR1 SGHAT and CDR2 FQNNGV. CDR3 region: CASSLDGPGRVGLYEQYF. Here the CDR3 DNA reads TGTGCCAGCAGCTTAGATGGGCCGGGCAGGGTAGGTCTCTACGAGCAGTACTTC.

The chain links TRBV6-5 to TRBJ2-5; the D gene is possibly TRBD2 (7 bases). The V and J ends lost 8 bases and 5 bases respectively, with 12 bases between them. CDR1 MNHEY and CDR2 SVGAGI come from the germline V gene. The CDR3 is 12 amino acids. In DNA, the CDR3 is TGTGCCAGCGCGAGGGGGGGCGAGACCCAGTACTTC. Translation: CASARGGETQYF.

Here the CDR3 DNA reads TGTGCCACCAGTGACCCGAACAGGGGGAACACTGAAGCTTTCTTT. It encodes CATSDPNRGNTEAFF. The V call is TRBV24-1, the J call TRBJ1-1; 7 bases map to TRBD1. The germline V gene has CDR1 KGHDR and CDR2 SFDVKD. After removal of 4 bases from V and 1 base from J, the junction contained 5 bases not matched to a gene. The CDR3 loop spans 15 amino acids.

The chain carries TRBV6-2 or TRBV6-3 and TRBJ2-4, with TRBD1 identical over 10 bases. Trimming removed 4 bases from V and 9 bases from J; junction bases left unmatched: 15. CDR1 and CDR2 from the germline V gene are MNHEY and SVGEGT. This CDR3 is built from 17 residues. This chain's CDR3 is CASSSSRGQGRLGIQYF. The CDR3 nucleotides are TGTGCCAGCAGTTCCTCTCGGGGACAGGGGCGGTTGGGCATTCAGTACTTC.

This sequence joins TRBV29-1 and TRBJ2-7; perhaps TRBD2 as D (6 bases). The CDR3 sequence is 14 residues long. Trimming left V 4 bases short and J 6 bases short, with 19 bases between. Germline-derived CDR1 and CDR2 are SQVTM and ANQGSEA. This chain's CDR3 is CSVGGMEGPGEQYF. The CDR3 coding sequence is TGCAGCGTTGGGGGGATGGAGGGCCCGGGCGAGCAGTACTTC.

The CDR3 here is CASSLYGRDNEQFF. The CDR3 DNA sequence: TGTGCCAGCAGTTTATACGGGAGGGACAATGAGCAGTTCTTC. This rearrangement joins TRBV28 to TRBJ2-1, with TRBD2 identical over 8 bases. Trimming removed 1 base from V and 5 bases from J; junction bases left unmatched: 1. This CDR3 region has 14 residues. Per the germline V gene, CDR1 is MDHEN and CDR2 is SYDVKM.